This section outlines one TCR beta chain sequence together with its context. This sample was taken from a study of blood T cell repertoires in COVID-19. Overall study context: Collection of acute and convalescent COVID-19 samples took place in the United States, Italy and Spain.

Measured with immunoSEQ multiplex PCR; TCRdb has only the in-frame clones, and not every one. In the table there are a few hundred thousand clones, around 82% of which are singletons. The CDR3 length is 21 residues. V lost 4 bases and J 2 bases, leaving 31 bases between the germline ends. CDR1 MDHEN and CDR2 SYDVKM come from the germline V gene. During active infection, Seattle patients enrolled and were then monitored through disease. The TCR sequence derives from a person between 65 and 79 years old with COVID-19, enrolled during active disease. The sample was peripheral blood. V usage is TRBV28 and J usage is TRBJ2-3; D gene unclear. The CDR3 is CASSSPRIFSYDMRSTDTQYF. CDR3 sequence (DNA): TGTGCCAGCAGTTCTCCCCGCATCTTCTCTTATGATATGAGGTCCACAGATACGCAGTATTTT.